The rows below give T cell receptor beta chains drawn from one sample of a study of blood T cells in healthy people across ages. MiXCR, run by TCRdb on the 5' RACE reads, gives a single entry per CDR3 protein. The profile shows hundreds of thousands of distinct CDR3 sequences, under 45% of them singletons. Sequencing was performed on blood. The receptors here all came from a man aged 55-75 years in good health. CDR3s include the opening cysteine and the closing phenylalanine or tryptophan. The order of the fields is clone size, D gene, J gene, V gene, CDR3 DNA, CDR3 protein. D genes are given only for firm matches. A clone size is listed for some rows: how often the clone was seen (once, few, many), or a class if it is expanded.

abundance: few
d_gene: -
j_gene: TRBJ1-1
v_gene: TRBV7-2
CDR3nt: TGTGCCAGCAGCGGGGGGGCGAACACTGAAGCTTTCTTT
CDR3aa: CASSGGANTEAFF

abundance: once
d_gene: -
j_gene: TRBJ1-1
v_gene: TRBV30
CDR3nt: TGTGCCTGGAGTCTGGGACTCCAGAACACTGAAGCTTTCTTT
CDR3aa: CAWSLGLQNTEAFF

abundance: few
d_gene: TRBD1
j_gene: TRBJ1-2
v_gene: TRBV3-1
CDR3nt: TGTGCCAGCAGCCCAACGGACAGGGCGCGGTATGGCTACACCTTC
CDR3aa: CASSPTDRARYGYTF

abundance: -
d_gene: -
j_gene: TRBJ2-3
v_gene: TRBV2
CDR3nt: TGTGCCAGCAGGACCCTAGCTGCAGATACGCAGTATTTT
CDR3aa: CASRTLAADTQYF

abundance: once
d_gene: TRBD2
j_gene: TRBJ2-7
v_gene: TRBV6-6
CDR3nt: TGTGCCAGCAGCATACCGGGACTAGCGGACCACTACGAGCAGTACTTC
CDR3aa: CASSIPGLADHYEQYF

abundance: few
d_gene: TRBD1
j_gene: TRBJ2-7
v_gene: TRBV28
CDR3nt: TGTGCCAGCAGTGAACAGGGGACCGAGCAGTACTTC
CDR3aa: CASSEQGTEQYF

abundance: -
d_gene: TRBD1
j_gene: TRBJ1-5
v_gene: TRBV12-3/TRBV12-4
CDR3nt: TGTGCCAGCAGCACCGGGACAGGGGTTCGACAGCCCCAGCATTTT
CDR3aa: CASSTGTGVRQPQHF

abundance: few
d_gene: -
j_gene: TRBJ2-7
v_gene: TRBV30
CDR3nt: TGTGCCTGGAGTATGGGGGATTACGAGCAGTACTTC
CDR3aa: CAWSMGDYEQYF

abundance: -
d_gene: TRBD1
j_gene: TRBJ1-1
v_gene: TRBV4-2
CDR3nt: TGTGCCAGCAGCCAAGAGCTGGAGGGGGCAGCTGAAGTTTTCTTT
CDR3aa: CASSQELEGAAEVFF

abundance: many
d_gene: -
j_gene: TRBJ2-5
v_gene: TRBV5-1
CDR3nt: TGCGCCAGCAGTGGTAGCGGAAACCAAGAGACCCAGTACTTC
CDR3aa: CASSGSGNQETQYF

abundance: -
d_gene: TRBD1
j_gene: TRBJ1-2
v_gene: TRBV20-1
CDR3nt: TGCAGTGCTAGACCAACAGGGGGCGGTTATGGCTACACCTTC
CDR3aa: CSARPTGGGYGYTF

abundance: -
d_gene: TRBD1
j_gene: TRBJ1-5
v_gene: TRBV6-5
CDR3nt: TGTGCCAGCAGATACCGGGACAGGGGCCAGCCCCAGCATTTT
CDR3aa: CASRYRDRGQPQHF

abundance: -
d_gene: -
j_gene: TRBJ1-6
v_gene: TRBV27
CDR3nt: TGTGCCAGCAGTTCTCGCGGTTTAGGGGTTTCACCCCTCCACTTT
CDR3aa: CASSSRGLGVSPLHF

abundance: many
d_gene: -
j_gene: TRBJ2-5
v_gene: TRBV7-9
CDR3nt: TGTGCCAGCAGCCCCAGCGCGGGGCGAGAGACCCAGTACTTC
CDR3aa: CASSPSAGRETQYF

abundance: once
d_gene: TRBD2
j_gene: TRBJ2-5
v_gene: TRBV20-1
CDR3nt: TGCAGTGCTAGGCCCAGCGGGGGGGCCCGAGAGACCCAGTACTTC
CDR3aa: CSARPSGGARETQYF

abundance: few
d_gene: TRBD1
j_gene: TRBJ2-7
v_gene: TRBV28
CDR3nt: TGTGCCAGCAGTTTTGGACAGGGCCTGGGATACGAGCAGTACTTC
CDR3aa: CASSFGQGLGYEQYF

abundance: many
d_gene: -
j_gene: TRBJ2-1
v_gene: TRBV29-1
CDR3nt: TGCAGCGTTCGCCAGAACAATGAGCAGTTCTTC
CDR3aa: CSVRQNNEQFF

abundance: -
d_gene: TRBD1
j_gene: TRBJ1-1
v_gene: TRBV29-1
CDR3nt: TGCAGCGTGGACGGACAGGGGAACACTGCAGCTTTCTTT
CDR3aa: CSVDGQGNTAAFF

abundance: few
d_gene: -
j_gene: TRBJ1-6
v_gene: TRBV5-1
CDR3nt: TGCGCCAGCAGCCGCGAAGCCCGGACTCCCTTGATTGACTATAATTCACCCCTCCACTTT
CDR3aa: CASSREARTPLIDYNSPLHF

abundance: -
d_gene: -
j_gene: TRBJ2-7
v_gene: TRBV2
CDR3nt: TGTGCCAGCAGCGGAACTAGCTTCCACAATGAGCAGTACTTC
CDR3aa: CASSGTSFHNEQYF

abundance: -
d_gene: -
j_gene: TRBJ2-1
v_gene: TRBV20-1
CDR3nt: TGCAGTGCGAAACTCGGGGTGCACAATGAGCAGTTCTTC
CDR3aa: CSAKLGVHNEQFF

abundance: many
d_gene: -
j_gene: TRBJ2-7
v_gene: TRBV4-2
CDR3nt: TGTGCCAGCAGCCAAGTCCGGCAGGTCAGCTCCTACGAGCAGTACTTC
CDR3aa: CASSQVRQVSSYEQYF

abundance: -
d_gene: TRBD1
j_gene: TRBJ1-1
v_gene: TRBV18
CDR3nt: TGTGCCAGCTCACCACCGCGGACAGGGAGCCCTGAAGCTTTCTTT
CDR3aa: CASSPPRTGSPEAFF

abundance: -
d_gene: -
j_gene: TRBJ2-6
v_gene: TRBV5-1
CDR3nt: TGCGCCAGCTATACAGGGAGCTCTGGGGCCAACGTCCTGACTTTC
CDR3aa: CASYTGSSGANVLTF

abundance: -
d_gene: -
j_gene: TRBJ2-2
v_gene: TRBV7-9
CDR3nt: TGTGCCAGCAGCCCACGCGAAACCGGGGAGCTGTTTTTT
CDR3aa: CASSPRETGELFF

abundance: few
d_gene: -
j_gene: TRBJ2-5
v_gene: TRBV29-1
CDR3nt: TGCAGCGTTGATGAAGGGTGGAAGACCCAGTACTTC
CDR3aa: CSVDEGWKTQYF